These 10 T cell receptor beta chains originate from one sample sequenced in a study of cytomegalovirus exposure and HLA in healthy donors. Researchers ran the PCR with 60 Vbeta and 13 Jbeta primers. TCRdb keeps only in-frame clones here, not all; method: immunoSEQ multiplex PCR. The data show about 300,000 clones, with about nine tenths seen just once and about 4% held by the top ten. Sequencing was done on a sample of PBMCs. These TCRs come from a man in his forties or fifties in good health and CMV-seropositive.

The V gene is TRBV5-1, the J gene TRBJ2-1; weak D call: TRBD2 (6 bases). CDR3 length: 16 residues. The germline V gene encodes CDR1 SGHRS and CDR2 YFSETQ. The germline V and J ends were trimmed by 0 bases and 0 bases, with 10 bases remaining between them. The DNA for the CDR3 is TGCGCCAGCAGCTTGGTTGCGGGGAGCTCCTACAATGAGCAGTTCTTC. Its protein product is CASSLVAGSSYNEQFF. Full variable domain (outside the CDR3, taken from reference TRBV5-1 and TRBJ2-1): KAGVTQTPRYLIKTRGQQVTLSCSPISGHRSVSWYQQTPGQGLQFLFEYFSETQRNKGNFPGRFSGRQFSNSRSEMNVSTLELGDSALYLCASSLVAGSSYNEQFFGPGTRLTVL.

Comments on this clone: A read error may produce the germline difference seen at one junction end. This sequence joins TRBV7-7 and TRBJ2-1, with 10 bases fitting TRBD2. In germline, CDR1 is SSHAT, CDR2 FNYEAQ (reference sequence). This CDR3 has 16 residues. This CDR3 reads CASSLAPSGSHNEQFF. The CDR3, as DNA: TGTGCTAGCAGCTTAGCACCTAGCGGGAGCCACAATGAGCAGTTCTTC.

The V call is TRBV4-3, the J call TRBJ1-5; a weak D match, TRBD1 (5 bases). Germline V gene sequence: CDR1 LGHNA, CDR2 YSLEER. This CDR3 has 13 amino acids. Trimming shortened V by 4 bases and J by 4 bases, and 8 bases separated the two germline ends. CDR3 loop: CASSRRGNQPQHF. CDR3 coding DNA: TGCGCCAGCAGCCGGCGGGGGAATCAGCCCCAGCATTTT.

The chain employs TRBV2 and TRBJ2-5; D call uncertain. V dropped 3 bases and J dropped 2 bases, with 10 bases sitting between them. From germline, CDR1 is SNHLY and CDR2 FYNNEI. The CDR3 length is 14 residues. CDR3 sequence reads: CASSEFQEQETQYF. For the CDR3, the DNA is TGTGCCAGCAGTGAGTTCCAGGAACAAGAGACCCAGTACTTC.

The gene calls are TRBV9 and TRBJ2-3; TRBD2 matches 10 bases. The CDR3 has 14 amino acids. Germline loops: CDR1 SGDLS, CDR2 YYNGEE. V gave up 6 bases and J gave up 4 bases; unmatched junction bases: 5. The CDR3 nucleotides are TGTGCCAGCACCCTAGCGGGAGTAGCAGATACGCAGTATTTT. As protein: CASTLAGVADTQYF.

The rearrangement links TRBV9 to TRBJ2-6, with a weak D call TRBD2 (5 bases). Trimming stripped 3 bases from V and 1 base from J, with 11 bases between. The CDR3 covers 16 residues. The germline V gene encodes CDR1 SGDLS and CDR2 YYNGEE. CDR3 DNA sequence: TGTGCCAGCAGCGCCAATGGACTTTCTGGGGCCAACGTCCTGACTTTC. Translated: CASSANGLSGANVLTF.

This chain links TRBV2 with TRBJ2-1; 7 bases agree with TRBD2. V trimming: 2 bases; J trimming: 4 bases; junction bases outside the gene matches: 8. The CDR3 spans 16 residues. Germline CDR1 reads SNHLY; CDR2 reads FYNNEI. CDR3 region: CASSEIRLADYNEQFF. CDR3 in DNA: TGTGCCAGCAGTGAAATTCGCCTAGCGGATTACAATGAGCAGTTCTTC.

The chain joins TRBV7-9 to TRBJ2-3, with TRBD1 identical over 9 bases. Unmatched junction bases numbered 6, after V lost 5 bases and J lost 3 bases. From germline, CDR1 is SEHNR and CDR2 FQNEAQ (reference sequence). The CDR3 runs 15 residues. CDR3 sequence reads: CASSARTGVTDTQYF. The CDR3 bases are TGTGCCAGCAGCGCGAGGACAGGGGTAACAGATACGCAGTATTTT.

CDR3 loop: CASSVDVSDSRPYNEQFF. In nucleotides, the CDR3 is TGTGCCAGCAGCGTAGATGTTTCAGACTCTCGACCCTACAATGAGCAGTTCTTC. The chain is built from TRBV9 and TRBJ2-1; the D is unclear. This CDR3 spans 18 amino acids. From germline, CDR1 is SGDLS and CDR2 YYNGEE. V shed 0 bases and J shed 2 bases, with 18 bases lying between them.

The chain combines TRBV19 with TRBJ2-5, with TRBD2 matching over 11 bases. Per germline, CDR1 LNHDA and CDR2 SQIVND (reference sequence). J was trimmed by 4 bases and V by 4 bases; bases with no gene match: 17. The CDR3 covers 19 residues. The DNA of the CDR3 is TGTGCCAGTAGTAGAAGACAGGGAGGGCTAGCGGGAGGACCAGAGACCCAGTACTTC. Protein sequence: CASSRRQGGLAGGPETQYF.